This record looks at one T cell receptor beta chain sequence and its context. CDR3 size: 14 residues. CDR1 is SGHDT, CDR2 YYEEEE, per germline. Trimming took off 0 bases at V and 6 bases at J, with 10 bases between the two ends. This entry belongs to a study of blood T cells in healthy people across ages. Primers used in a second PCR of about 6 to 11 cycles were a sample-barcoded 5' primer and a J-beta primer mix. Via MiXCR, TCRdb re-called the 5' RACE reads, giving one row per CDR3 protein. The data contain roughly 1,800,000 distinct CDR3 sequences, just under 50% of them singletons. Researchers collected approximately 9.5 milliliters of peripheral blood from every single donor. Total RNA was isolated from each sample in quantities of at least 5.5 micrograms.

The chain combines TRBV5-6 with TRBJ1-5; D is undetermined. The sequenced material came from blood. The receptor was isolated from a middle-aged woman in good health. CDR3 nucleotide sequence: TGTGCCAGCAGCTTGGCTCAAAATCCTCAGCCCCAGCATTTT. It specifies CASSLAQNPQPQHF. The full variable domain, rest sourced from reference TRBV5-6 and TRBJ1-5, is DAGVTQSPTHLIKTRGQQVTLRCSPKSGHDTVSWYQQALGQGPQFIFQYYEEEERQRGNFPDRFSGHQFPNYSSELNVNALLLGDSALYLCASSLAQNPQPQHFGDGTRLSIL.